A selection of T cell receptor beta chains follows, all from one sample in a study of human T cells and chemical hapten exposure. Each CDR3 protein is one row after TCRdb ran MiXCR on the RACE reads. The sample yields approximately 90,000 distinct CDR3 sequences, around 8.8% seen once. The sequenced sample was whole blood, obtained in connection with sensitization to the hapten diphenylcyclopropenone (DPC). Every receptor here comes from a man aged 40-49 years with alopecia areata. Some clones in this sample may be carry-over from other donors' samples. Both conserved end residues are part of each CDR3. The D gene is left open where the match is weak. Clone size, where shown, is once, few, many, or a class for clones that have expanded.

j_gene | v_gene | d_gene | abundance | CDR3aa | CDR3nt
TRBJ1-2 | TRBV19 | TRBD1 | few | CASSILQGDAGGYTF | TGTGCCAGTAGTATCCTACAGGGGGATGCGGGTGGCTACACCTTC
TRBJ2-3 | TRBV20-1 | TRBD2 | . | CSAPGLADTDTQYF | TGCAGTGCTCCGGGACTAGCGGACACAGATACGCAGTATTTT
TRBJ1-5 | TRBV28 | . | many | CASSFAGPQHF | TGTGCCAGCAGTTTCGCCGGGCCCCAGCATTTT
TRBJ2-4 | TRBV6-2/TRBV6-3 | TRBD2 | . | CASSYPGLAGRPGSKNIQYF | TGTGCCAGCAGTTACCCGGGACTAGCGGGCCGGCCGGGAAGCAAAAACATTCAGTACTTC
TRBJ2-3 | TRBV11-2 | . | . | CASSQGLSWDTQYF | TGTGCCAGCAGCCAAGGGCTATCTTGGGATACGCAGTATTTT
TRBJ2-3 | TRBV4-2 | TRBD2 | few | CASSQITGGPGDTQYF | TGTGCCAGCAGCCAAATAACGGGAGGGCCTGGAGATACGCAGTATTTT
TRBJ2-6 | TRBV5-1 | . | few | CASSGTGANVLTF | TGCGCCAGCAGCGGTACTGGGGCCAACGTCCTGACTTTC
TRBJ2-7 | TRBV5-1 | . | many | CASSLYPGSRYEQYF | TGCGCCAGCAGCTTGTATCCCGGGTCTCGGTACGAGCAGTACTTC
TRBJ1-5 | TRBV6-6 | TRBD1 | many | CASSYRQGVYQPQHF | TGTGCCAGCAGTTACAGACAGGGGGTTTATCAGCCCCAGCATTTT
TRBJ2-6 | TRBV6-2/TRBV6-3 | . | . | CASSTDKNLDNVLTF | TGTGCCAGCAGCACCGACAAGAACCTAGACAACGTCCTGACTTTC
TRBJ2-1 | TRBV3-1 | TRBD2 | many | CASSQDPISGSANEQFF | TGTGCCAGCAGCCAAGATCCAATCAGCGGGAGTGCCAATGAGCAGTTCTTC
TRBJ2-7 | TRBV28 | . | few | CASRRPSLPIYEQYF | TGTGCCAGCAGACGCCCGAGTCTTCCAATCTACGAGCAGTACTTC
TRBJ1-5 | TRBV6-2/TRBV6-3 | . | many | CASSLYVTGNNQPQHF | TGTGCCAGCAGTTTGTATGTCACGGGAAACAATCAGCCCCAGCATTTT
TRBJ1-1 | TRBV29-1 | . | many | CSGGNTEAFF | TGCAGCGGGGGAAACACTGAAGCTTTCTTT
TRBJ2-7 | TRBV7-3 | TRBD2 | . | CASSLTREGQYEQYF | TGTGCCAGCAGCTTAACGCGGGAGGGCCAGTACGAGCAGTACTTC
TRBJ2-1 | TRBV9 | TRBD2 | few | CASSGGASGENEQFF | TGTGCCAGCAGCGGAGGGGCTAGCGGGGAAAATGAGCAGTTCTTC
TRBJ2-3 | TRBV20-1 | TRBD2 | many | CSAGTWTSGRAGTDTQYF | TGCAGTGCTGGAACTTGGACTAGCGGGAGGGCCGGAACAGATACGCAGTATTTT
TRBJ2-4 | TRBV5-1 | TRBD1 | once | CASSFRAPGTGMGDIQYF | TGCGCCAGCAGCTTTCGCGCGCCCGGGACAGGGATGGGGGACATTCAGTACTTC
TRBJ2-3 | TRBV10-3 | . | few | CAIARDSSTDTQYF | TGTGCCATCGCCCGGGACTCATCCACAGATACGCAGTATTTT
TRBJ1-2 | TRBV6-5 | . | many | CASSYGQNYGYTF | TGTGCCAGCAGTTACGGGCAGAACTATGGCTACACCTTC
TRBJ2-5 | TRBV5-1 | TRBD2 | . | CASSRTSGRNQETQYF | TGCGCCAGCAGCCGGACTAGCGGGAGGAATCAAGAGACCCAGTACTTC
TRBJ2-3 | TRBV29-1 | . | many | CSVEGLGTDTQYF | TGCAGCGTTGAGGGTCTGGGCACAGATACGCAGTATTTT
TRBJ2-1 | TRBV5-1 | . | few | CASSLVGRSRGGNEQFF | TGCGCCAGCAGCTTGGTGGGACGGTCCCGGGGTGGCAATGAGCAGTTCTTC
TRBJ1-5 | TRBV12-3/TRBV12-4 | . | few | CASSTRQAHNQPQHF | TGTGCCAGCAGTACCCGACAGGCACACAATCAGCCCCAGCATTTT
TRBJ2-3 | TRBV29-1 | . | many | CSARSGPSTDTQYF | TGCAGCGCCCGGAGTGGCCCGAGCACAGATACGCAGTATTTT
TRBJ2-1 | TRBV4-3 | TRBD2 | few | CASSQGYGRADNEQFF | TGCGCCAGCAGCCAAGGATACGGGAGGGCCGACAATGAGCAGTTCTTC
TRBJ2-6 | TRBV2 | . | . | CASLRDISGANVLTF | TGTGCCAGCCTCCGGGATATCTCTGGGGCCAACGTCCTGACTTTC
TRBJ1-2 | TRBV9 | . | few | CASSDGTPYGYTF | TGTGCCAGCAGCGACGGGACACCTTATGGCTACACCTTC
TRBJ2-3 | TRBV6-5 | . | few | CATQPAASSTDTQYF | TGTGCCACACAACCTGCAGCCAGTAGCACAGATACGCAGTATTTT
TRBJ1-2 | TRBV4-3 | TRBD1 | . | CASTPTHRGFSAANYGYTF | TGCGCCAGCACACCAACTCACAGGGGGTTTTCGGCAGCTAACTATGGCTACACCTTC
TRBJ2-1 | TRBV6-2/TRBV6-3 | . | few | CASSSVPRSYNEQFF | TGTGCCAGCAGTAGCGTACCACGCTCCTACAATGAGCAGTTCTTC
TRBJ1-3 | TRBV12-3/TRBV12-4 | TRBD1 | . | CASSARTGSGNTIYF | TGTGCCAGCAGTGCCCGGACAGGGAGTGGAAACACCATATATTTT
TRBJ1-1 | TRBV9 | . | many | CASSLSLPGQNTEAFF | TGTGCCAGCAGCCTTTCCCTTCCGGGCCAGAACACTGAAGCTTTCTTT
TRBJ1-5 | TRBV6-2/TRBV6-3 | . | many | CASSSGTYQPQHF | TGTGCCAGCAGTTCCGGCACGTATCAGCCCCAGCATTTT
TRBJ2-7 | TRBV20-1 | . | . | CSAIPRPYEQYF | TGCAGTGCTATTCCCCGGCCCTACGAGCAGTACTTC
TRBJ1-6 | TRBV7-2 | . | few | CASSPVSDYNSPLHF | TGTGCCAGCAGCCCGGTCTCAGACTATAATTCACCCCTCCACTTT
TRBJ1-2 | TRBV5-6 | . | few | CASSTGSANYGYTF | TGTGCCAGCAGCACCGGCTCGGCTAACTATGGCTACACCTTC
TRBJ2-1 | TRBV12-3/TRBV12-4 | . | few | CASSLRNREKQFF | TGTGCCAGCAGTTTAAGAAACAGGGAGAAGCAGTTCTTC
TRBJ2-1 | TRBV12-3/TRBV12-4 | . | many | CASSLEQGNEQFF | TGTGCCAGCAGTTTGGAACAGGGAAATGAGCAGTTCTTC
TRBJ1-3 | TRBV7-2 | . | . | CASSLARGTGNTIYF | TGTGCCAGCAGCTTAGCGAGGGGCACTGGAAACACCATATATTTT